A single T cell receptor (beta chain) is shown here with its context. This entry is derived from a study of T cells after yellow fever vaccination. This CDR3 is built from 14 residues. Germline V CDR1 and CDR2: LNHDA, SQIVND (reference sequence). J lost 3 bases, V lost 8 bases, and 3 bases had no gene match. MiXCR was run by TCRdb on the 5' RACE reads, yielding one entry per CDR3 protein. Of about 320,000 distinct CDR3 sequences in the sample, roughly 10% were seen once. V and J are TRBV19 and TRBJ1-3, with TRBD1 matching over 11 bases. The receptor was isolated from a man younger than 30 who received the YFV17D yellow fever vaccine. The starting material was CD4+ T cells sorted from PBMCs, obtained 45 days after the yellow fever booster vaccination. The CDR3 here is CASGQGASGNTIYF. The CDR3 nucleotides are TGTGCCAGTGGACAGGGGGCTAGTGGAAACACCATATATTTT.